These 3 T cell receptor beta chains originate from one sample sequenced in a study of T cells in narcolepsy. Sequenced by immunoSEQ multiplex PCR; TCRdb stores in-frame clones only, minus some. The table has about 34,000 clones, around four fifths seen once. Sequenced: CD45RA- memory CD4+ T cells from PBMCs. These receptors were collected from a human donor with narcolepsy.

The J gene is TRBJ1-3, the V gene TRBV5-1; possible D gene TRBD1, 5 bases. V gave up 4 bases and J gave up 0 bases, with 11 bases separating them. The CDR3 length is 15 residues. Germline values: CDR1 SGHRS, CDR2 YFSETQ. CDR3 in amino acids: CASSRDSGSGNTIYF. DNA of the CDR3: TGCGCCAGCAGCCGTGACAGTGGCTCTGGAAACACCATATATTTT. Drawing the rest from reference TRBV5-1 and TRBJ1-3, the complete variable domain is KAGVTQTPRYLIKTRGQQVTLSCSPISGHRSVSWYQQTPGQGLQFLFEYFSETQRNKGNFPGRFSGRQFSNSRSEMNVSTLELGDSALYLCASSRDSGSGNTIYFGEGSWLTVV.

This clone was seen more than once but under ten times. The chain is built from TRBV4-3 and TRBJ1-4; D perhaps matches TRBD1 (5 bases). This CDR3 is 15 amino acids long. V dropped 0 bases and J dropped 10 bases, with 15 bases sitting between them. Germline CDR1 LGHNA, CDR2 YSLEER. The CDR3 region has the DNA TGCGCCAGCAGCCAAGAGTGGGGCGCTAGGGGAAAACTGTTTTTT. Amino acid sequence: CASSQEWGARGKLFF.

The chain joins TRBV28 to TRBJ1-4; D is undetermined. CDR3 size: 15 residues. Trimming removed 5 bases at V and 8 bases at J, with 18 bases between. Germline values: CDR1 MDHEN, CDR2 SYDVKM. CDR3 nucleotides: TGTGCCAGCAGTCTCCAGGCCCCTGGAGGGGAAAAACTGTTTTTT. It is translated as CASSLQAPGGEKLFF.